The sequence of this T cell receptor (beta chain) was determined in a study of graft-versus-host responses after intestinal transplantation. CDR1 is SGHVS and CDR2 is FNYEAQ in the germline V gene. This CDR3 comprises 16 residues. V lost 5 bases and J lost 3; bases outside the gene matches: 10. Here immunoSEQ multiplex PCR was the method, and the copy in TCRdb shows in-frame clones only, minus some. The sample has tens of thousands of clones, 80% to 95% seen once. In the case of this clone: As yet, its antigen is unknown.

Sample: unstimulated CD4+ T cells sorted from spleen or lymph node cells, taken before intestinal transplant. The source is a human donor who received an intestinal transplant. The rearrangement links TRBV7-6 to TRBJ2-3, with 8 positions matching TRBD2. In DNA form, the CDR3 reads TGTGCCAGCAGCCCCTCGGGGGGGGTCGATACAGATACGCAGTATTTT. Encoded protein: CASSPSGGVDTDTQYF.